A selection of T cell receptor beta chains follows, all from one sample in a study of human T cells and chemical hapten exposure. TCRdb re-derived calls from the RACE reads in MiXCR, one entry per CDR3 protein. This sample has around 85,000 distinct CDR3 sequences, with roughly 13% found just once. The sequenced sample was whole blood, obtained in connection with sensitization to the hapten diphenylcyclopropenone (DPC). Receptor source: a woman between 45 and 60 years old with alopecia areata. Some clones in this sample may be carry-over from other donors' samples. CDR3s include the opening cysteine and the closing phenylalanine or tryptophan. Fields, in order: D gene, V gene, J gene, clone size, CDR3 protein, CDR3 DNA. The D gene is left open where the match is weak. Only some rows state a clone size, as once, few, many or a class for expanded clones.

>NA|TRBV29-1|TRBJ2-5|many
CSVEQTDQETQYF
TGCAGCGTTGAACAAACGGACCAAGAGACCCAGTACTTC
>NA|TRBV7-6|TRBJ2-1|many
CASSFLSPGGHSYNEQFF
TGTGCCAGCAGCTTTTTGTCACCCGGGGGTCACTCCTACAATGAGCAGTTCTTC
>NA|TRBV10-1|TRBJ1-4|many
CASSVGAAGEKLFF
TGCGCCAGCAGTGTTGGAGCCGCCGGTGAAAAACTGTTTTTT
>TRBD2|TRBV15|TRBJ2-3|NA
CATKPGLAADTQYF
TGTGCCACCAAGCCCGGACTAGCGGCAGATACGCAGTATTTT
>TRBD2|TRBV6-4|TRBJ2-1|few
CASSDSGIAGAGYNEQFF
TGTGCCAGCAGTGACTCGGGAATAGCGGGAGCGGGGTACAATGAGCAGTTCTTC
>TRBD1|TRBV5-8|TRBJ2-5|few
CASSRQGLQETQYF
TGTGCCAGCAGCCGACAGGGCCTTCAAGAGACCCAGTACTTC
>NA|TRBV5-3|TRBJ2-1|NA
CARSFLAQSSYNEQFF
TGTGCCAGAAGCTTTTTAGCCCAGAGCTCCTACAATGAGCAGTTCTTC
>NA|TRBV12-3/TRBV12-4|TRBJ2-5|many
CASSLELKETQYF
TGTGCCAGCAGTTTAGAGCTAAAAGAGACCCAGTACTTC
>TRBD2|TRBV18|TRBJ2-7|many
CASSPLSSGDEQYF
TGTGCCAGCTCACCACTGTCTAGCGGAGACGAGCAGTACTTC
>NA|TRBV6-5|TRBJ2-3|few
CASSYGRDSGTDTQYF
TGTGCCAGCAGTTACGGCAGGGACTCCGGCACAGATACGCAGTATTTT
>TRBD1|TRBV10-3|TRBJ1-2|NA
CAISEPGQGSNYGYTF
TGTGCCATCAGTGAGCCAGGACAGGGCTCTAACTATGGCTACACCTTC
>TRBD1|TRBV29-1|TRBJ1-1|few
CSVRGQGETEAFF
TGCAGCGTTAGGGGACAGGGAGAGACTGAAGCTTTCTTT
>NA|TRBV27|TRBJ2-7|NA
CASALNRGVEQYF
TGTGCCAGCGCTTTAAATAGGGGGGTCGAGCAGTACTTC
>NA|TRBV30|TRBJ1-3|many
CAWSSTSGNTIYF
TGTGCCTGGAGTAGCACCTCTGGAAACACCATATATTTT
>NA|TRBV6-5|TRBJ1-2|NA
CASSRPGPLYGYTF
TGTGCCAGCAGTCGCCCGGGGCCGCTCTATGGCTACACCTTC
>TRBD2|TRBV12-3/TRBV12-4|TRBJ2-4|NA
CASSGTSGNVAKNIQYF
TGTGCCAGCAGCGGGACTAGCGGGAATGTAGCCAAAAACATTCAGTACTTC
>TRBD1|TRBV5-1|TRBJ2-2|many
CASSRTGTNTGELFF
TGCGCCAGCAGCCGGACAGGGACGAACACCGGGGAGCTGTTTTTT
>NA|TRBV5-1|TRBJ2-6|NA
CASSVQGSTGANVLTF
TGCGCCAGCAGCGTCCAGGGTTCAACCGGGGCCAACGTCCTGACTTTC
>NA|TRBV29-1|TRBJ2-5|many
CSVERQQETQYF
TGCAGCGTTGAAAGGCAGCAAGAGACCCAGTACTTC
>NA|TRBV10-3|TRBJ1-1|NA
CAIATAMNTEAFF
TGTGCCATCGCGACAGCGATGAACACTGAAGCTTTCTTT
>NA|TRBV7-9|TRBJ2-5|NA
CASSLGRSPQETQYF
TGTGCCAGCAGCTTGGGCCGATCTCCTCAAGAGACCCAGTACTTC
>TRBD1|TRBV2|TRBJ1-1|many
CASSDRIRGPMNTEAFF
TGTGCCAGCAGTGATAGGATCAGGGGGCCCATGAACACTGAAGCTTTCTTT
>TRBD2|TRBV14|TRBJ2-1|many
CASSHGLASRVYNEQFF
TGTGCCAGCAGCCACGGACTAGCGTCGAGGGTCTACAATGAGCAGTTCTTC